Listed below are T cell receptor beta chains from one sample, sequenced in a study of long-term antiretroviral therapy in people with HIV. TCRdb's table, derived via immunoSEQ multiplex PCR, lists solely in-frame clones and lacks some. This sample has about 15,000 clones, with 70% to 90% found just once. The material sequenced was unsorted PBMCs, taken 2.2 to 2.4 years before starting antiretroviral therapy. These receptor sequences come from a young woman with HIV. Both conserved end residues are part of each CDR3. Not every row has a clone size; where given, it reads once, few, many or a size class.

v_call: TRBV19; cdr3_length: 20; j_call: TRBJ1-1; clone_size: once; cdr3_aa: CASRVQNSPGQGADDTEAFF
v_call: TRBV7-2; cdr3_length: 14; j_call: TRBJ1-2; clone_size: .; cdr3_aa: CASSLAVANYGYTF
v_call: TRBV6-1; cdr3_length: 12; j_call: TRBJ2-7; clone_size: .; cdr3_aa: CASSEADYEQYF
v_call: TRBV18; cdr3_length: 20; j_call: TRBJ2-7; clone_size: .; cdr3_aa: CASSPEKRGGLFGTSYEQYF
v_call: TRBV7-9; cdr3_length: 14; j_call: TRBJ2-7; clone_size: .; cdr3_aa: CASSLGWQGYEQYF
v_call: TRBV6-5; cdr3_length: 13; j_call: TRBJ1-3; clone_size: .; cdr3_aa: CASSEGGRNTIYF
v_call: TRBV10-2; cdr3_length: 14; j_call: TRBJ2-7; clone_size: few; cdr3_aa: CASSVRGTDYEQYF
v_call: TRBV7-3; cdr3_length: 14; j_call: TRBJ2-3; clone_size: .; cdr3_aa: CASSPTGGADTQYF
v_call: TRBV12-5; cdr3_length: 15; j_call: TRBJ2-1; clone_size: .; cdr3_aa: CASGTSLAGPNEQFF
v_call: TRBV18; cdr3_length: 16; j_call: TRBJ1-6; clone_size: large; cdr3_aa: CASSPPPRGKNSPLHF
v_call: TRBV7-2; cdr3_length: 14; j_call: TRBJ2-6; clone_size: .; cdr3_aa: CASSGVSGANVLTF
v_call: TRBV30; cdr3_length: 15; j_call: TRBJ1-4; clone_size: .; cdr3_aa: CAWSPQGSTNEKLFF
v_call: TRBV7-9; cdr3_length: 15; j_call: TRBJ2-5; clone_size: .; cdr3_aa: CASSSSDPGRETQYF
v_call: TRBV2; cdr3_length: 13; j_call: TRBJ1-1; clone_size: .; cdr3_aa: CASGLNLNTEAFF
v_call: TRBV27; cdr3_length: 16; j_call: TRBJ1-2; clone_size: .; cdr3_aa: CASSLLPGQGADGYTF
v_call: TRBV6-1; cdr3_length: 20; j_call: TRBJ1-2; clone_size: .; cdr3_aa: CASSEFRDSITRDRDYGYTF
v_call: TRBV4-1; cdr3_length: 15; j_call: TRBJ1-1; clone_size: .; cdr3_aa: CASSQASQTNTEAFF
v_call: TRBV18; cdr3_length: 13; j_call: TRBJ2-1; clone_size: .; cdr3_aa: CASSPPSGGAPFF
v_call: TRBV6-5; cdr3_length: 12; j_call: TRBJ1-2; clone_size: .; cdr3_aa: CASSPTILGYTF
v_call: TRBV6-1; cdr3_length: 14; j_call: TRBJ1-3; clone_size: .; cdr3_aa: CASSEQSSGNTIYF
v_call: TRBV4-3; cdr3_length: 15; j_call: TRBJ2-3; clone_size: .; cdr3_aa: CASSPSTGTTDTQYF
v_call: TRBV9; cdr3_length: 15; j_call: TRBJ2-1; clone_size: .; cdr3_aa: CASSQDSLSYNEQFF
v_call: TRBV7-8; cdr3_length: 16; j_call: TRBJ2-3; clone_size: .; cdr3_aa: CASSFVAGGFIDTQYF
v_call: TRBV27; cdr3_length: 14; j_call: TRBJ2-2; clone_size: once; cdr3_aa: CASSLGQYTGELFF
v_call: TRBV19; cdr3_length: 15; j_call: TRBJ2-3; clone_size: .; cdr3_aa: CASSIEGTGADTQYF
v_call: TRBV30; cdr3_length: 14; j_call: TRBJ2-1; clone_size: .; cdr3_aa: CAWSVSLSGDEQFF
v_call: TRBV2; cdr3_length: 17; j_call: TRBJ2-7; clone_size: .; cdr3_aa: CASSEAPRTGRYHEQYF
v_call: TRBV27; cdr3_length: 14; j_call: TRBJ1-2; clone_size: .; cdr3_aa: CASSSLGTEGGYTF
v_call: TRBV7-2; cdr3_length: 14; j_call: TRBJ2-5; clone_size: once; cdr3_aa: CASSLAALQETQYF
v_call: TRBV19; cdr3_length: 14; j_call: TRBJ2-7; clone_size: .; cdr3_aa: CASSAGAYSYEQYF
v_call: TRBV5-4; cdr3_length: 14; j_call: TRBJ2-7; clone_size: .; cdr3_aa: CASSFRDRAHEQYF
v_call: TRBV30; cdr3_length: 15; j_call: TRBJ1-4; clone_size: .; cdr3_aa: CAWSPGTGFSEKLFF
v_call: TRBV5-1; cdr3_length: 14; j_call: TRBJ2-3; clone_size: .; cdr3_aa: CASSLAPGPDTQYF
v_call: TRBV6-1; cdr3_length: 13; j_call: TRBJ2-7; clone_size: .; cdr3_aa: CASSAGGGYEQYF
v_call: TRBV9; cdr3_length: 18; j_call: TRBJ2-3; clone_size: .; cdr3_aa: CASSAGTGGARSTDTQYF
v_call: TRBV7-9; cdr3_length: 14; j_call: TRBJ2-7; clone_size: .; cdr3_aa: CASSLGLVTYEQYF
v_call: TRBV25-1; cdr3_length: 14; j_call: TRBJ1-6; clone_size: medium-sized; cdr3_aa: CASSWDRDNSPLHF
v_call: TRBV7-7; cdr3_length: 16; j_call: TRBJ1-1; clone_size: once; cdr3_aa: CASSPPSGGRRTEAFF
v_call: TRBV6-5; cdr3_length: 14; j_call: TRBJ1-5; clone_size: once; cdr3_aa: CASSYGTRNQPQHF
v_call: TRBV25-1; cdr3_length: 14; j_call: TRBJ1-6; clone_size: .; cdr3_aa: CASSEGQGGSPLHF
v_call: TRBV7-9; cdr3_length: 17; j_call: TRBJ2-5; clone_size: few; cdr3_aa: CASSRGLAGGYQETQYF
v_call: TRBV30; cdr3_length: 13; j_call: TRBJ2-7; clone_size: .; cdr3_aa: CAWRTPGTYEQYF
v_call: TRBV9; cdr3_length: 17; j_call: TRBJ1-3; clone_size: .; cdr3_aa: CASSVAPTGISGNTIYF
v_call: TRBV7-9; cdr3_length: 15; j_call: TRBJ2-2; clone_size: .; cdr3_aa: CASTRGGAVTGELFF
v_call: TRBV4-1; cdr3_length: 15; j_call: TRBJ1-1; clone_size: .; cdr3_aa: CASSQDNRVQTEAFF
v_call: TRBV11-2; cdr3_length: 15; j_call: TRBJ2-7; clone_size: .; cdr3_aa: CASSLGRGGSYEQYF
v_call: TRBV19; cdr3_length: 16; j_call: TRBJ2-2; clone_size: .; cdr3_aa: CASSKNRGYDTGELFF
v_call: TRBV10-2; cdr3_length: 14; j_call: TRBJ1-1; clone_size: .; cdr3_aa: CASRRNRENTEAFF
v_call: TRBV7-9; cdr3_length: 15; j_call: TRBJ1-2; clone_size: .; cdr3_aa: CASSPLLRSNYGYTF